Included here is one TCR beta chain sequence, with context. Germline V gives CDR1 LNHDA, CDR2 SQIVND (reference sequence). The ends lost 5 bases at V and 0 bases at J; junction bases unmatched: 11. The CDR3 sequence is 17 residues long. The protocol was immunoSEQ multiplex PCR, while the TCRdb copy is restricted to in-frame clones and leaves out a portion. The data show some 30,000 clones, over 75% seen once. This record comes from a study of blood T cell repertoires in COVID-19. Study context: The samples span acute and convalescent COVID-19 from the United States, Italy and Spain. T cells, B-cell-depleted T cells, or PBMCs supplied cDNA or gDNA.

The sequence derives from a man aged 60-69 years with active COVID-19. Sequences were obtained from peripheral blood. The chain recombines TRBV19 with TRBJ2-3, with 7 bases identical to TRBD2. CDR3 DNA sequence: TGTGCCAGTAGTGCCAAGGGACTAACCTCTAGCACAGATACGCAGTATTTT. It specifies CASSAKGLTSSTDTQYF.